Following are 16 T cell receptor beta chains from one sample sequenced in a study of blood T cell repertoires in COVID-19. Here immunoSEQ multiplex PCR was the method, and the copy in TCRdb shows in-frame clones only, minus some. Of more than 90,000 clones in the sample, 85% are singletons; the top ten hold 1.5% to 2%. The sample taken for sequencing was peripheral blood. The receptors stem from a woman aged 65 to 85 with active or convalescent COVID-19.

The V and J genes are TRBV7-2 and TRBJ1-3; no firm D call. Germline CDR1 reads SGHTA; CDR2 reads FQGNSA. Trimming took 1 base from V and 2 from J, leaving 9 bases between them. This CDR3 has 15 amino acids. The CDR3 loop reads CASSLGGEAGNTIYF. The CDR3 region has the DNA TGTGCCAGCAGCTTAGGCGGAGAAGCTGGAAACACCATATATTTT.

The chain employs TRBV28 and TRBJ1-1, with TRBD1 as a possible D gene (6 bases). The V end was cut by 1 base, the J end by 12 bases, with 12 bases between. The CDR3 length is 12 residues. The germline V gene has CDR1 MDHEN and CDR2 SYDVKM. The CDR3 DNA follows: TGTGCCAGCAGTTTATTGGACAGTCTACCTTTCTTT. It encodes CASSLLDSLPFF.

CDR3 region: CASSLQTSGTDTQYF. CDR3 nucleotide sequence: TGTGCCAGCAGTCTTCAGACTAGCGGCACAGATACGCAGTATTTT. The V and J genes are TRBV28 and TRBJ2-3; 8 bases are shared with TRBD2. This CDR3 is 15 amino acids long. CDR1 is MDHEN and CDR2 is SYDVKM in the germline V gene. V lost 5 bases, J lost 1 base, and 5 bases stayed unmatched. Supplemented by reference TRBV28 and TRBJ2-3, the full variable domain reads DVKVTQSSRYLVKRTGEKVFLECVQDMDHENMFWYRQDPGLGLRLIYFSYDVKMKEKGDIPEGYSVSREKKERFSLILESASTNQTSMYLCASSLQTSGTDTQYFGPGTRLTVL.

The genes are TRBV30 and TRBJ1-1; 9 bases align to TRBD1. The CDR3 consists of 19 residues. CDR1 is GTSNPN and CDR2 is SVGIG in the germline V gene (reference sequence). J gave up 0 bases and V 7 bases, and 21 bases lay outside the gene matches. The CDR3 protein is CASNTGTGNSARMNTEAFF. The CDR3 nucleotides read TGTGCCTCGAATACCGGGACAGGGAATTCGGCCCGCATGAACACTGAAGCTTTCTTT.

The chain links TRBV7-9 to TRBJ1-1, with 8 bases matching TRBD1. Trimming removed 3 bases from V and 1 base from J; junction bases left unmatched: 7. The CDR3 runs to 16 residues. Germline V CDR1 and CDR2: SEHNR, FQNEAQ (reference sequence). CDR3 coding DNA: TGTGCCAGCAGCTTCCCGACAGGGGCTTCGAACACTGAAGCTTTCTTT. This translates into CASSFPTGASNTEAFF.

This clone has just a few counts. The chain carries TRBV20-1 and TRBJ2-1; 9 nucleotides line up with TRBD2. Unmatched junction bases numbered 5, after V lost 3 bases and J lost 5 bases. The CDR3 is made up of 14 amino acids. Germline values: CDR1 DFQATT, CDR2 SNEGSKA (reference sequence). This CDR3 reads CSASSGSWDNEQFF. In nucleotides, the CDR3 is TGCAGTGCTAGTAGCGGGAGTTGGGACAATGAGCAGTTCTTC.

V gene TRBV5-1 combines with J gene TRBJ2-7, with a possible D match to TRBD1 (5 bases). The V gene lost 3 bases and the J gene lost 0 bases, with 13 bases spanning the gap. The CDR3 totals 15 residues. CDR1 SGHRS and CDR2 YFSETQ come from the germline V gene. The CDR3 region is CASSSDDRSSYEQYF. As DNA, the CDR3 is TGCGCCAGCAGCTCGGATGACAGAAGCTCCTACGAGCAGTACTTC.

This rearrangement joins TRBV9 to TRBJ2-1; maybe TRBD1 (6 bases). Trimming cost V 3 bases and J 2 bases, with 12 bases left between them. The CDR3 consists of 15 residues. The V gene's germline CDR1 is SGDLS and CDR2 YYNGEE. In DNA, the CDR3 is TGTGCCAGCAGCGCACAGGGTCCTACCTACAATGAGCAGTTCTTC. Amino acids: CASSAQGPTYNEQFF.

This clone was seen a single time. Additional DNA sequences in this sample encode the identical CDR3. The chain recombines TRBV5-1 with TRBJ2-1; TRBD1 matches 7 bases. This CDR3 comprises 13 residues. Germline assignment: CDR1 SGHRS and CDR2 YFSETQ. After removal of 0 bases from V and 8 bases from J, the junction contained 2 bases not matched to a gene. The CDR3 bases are TGCGCCAGCAGCTTGGGCCAGGGGGATGAGCAGTTCTTC. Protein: CASSLGQGDEQFF.

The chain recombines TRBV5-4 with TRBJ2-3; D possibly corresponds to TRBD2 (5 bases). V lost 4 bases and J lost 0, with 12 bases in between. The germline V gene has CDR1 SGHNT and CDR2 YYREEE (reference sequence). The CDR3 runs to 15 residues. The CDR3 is CASSRTSESTDTQYF. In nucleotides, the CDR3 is TGTGCCAGCAGCCGCACTAGTGAAAGCACAGATACGCAGTATTTT.

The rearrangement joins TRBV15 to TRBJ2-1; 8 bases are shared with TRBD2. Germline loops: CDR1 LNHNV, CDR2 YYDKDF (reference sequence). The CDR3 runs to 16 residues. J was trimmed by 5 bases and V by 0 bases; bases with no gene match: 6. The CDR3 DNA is TGTGCCACCAGCAGAGATCGGAGCGGGAGCAACAATGAGCAGTTCTTC. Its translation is CATSRDRSGSNNEQFF.

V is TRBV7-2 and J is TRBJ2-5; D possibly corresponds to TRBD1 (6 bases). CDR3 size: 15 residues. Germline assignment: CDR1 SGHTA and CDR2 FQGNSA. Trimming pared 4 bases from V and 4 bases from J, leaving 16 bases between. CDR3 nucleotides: TGTGCCAGCAGCTATGGACAGATGTGGGGAGAGACCCAGTACTTC. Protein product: CASSYGQMWGETQYF.

This CDR3 is CASSSGAGGVADTQYF. The CDR3 DNA follows: TGCGCCAGCAGCTCCGGCGCGGGGGGGGTGGCAGATACGCAGTATTTT. This chain joins TRBV5-1 and TRBJ2-3; 9 bases agree with TRBD2. Germline trimming cut 3 bases from V and 4 bases from J; bases unmatched to any gene: 9. CDR3 length: 16 residues. The germline V gene encodes CDR1 SGHRS and CDR2 YFSETQ.

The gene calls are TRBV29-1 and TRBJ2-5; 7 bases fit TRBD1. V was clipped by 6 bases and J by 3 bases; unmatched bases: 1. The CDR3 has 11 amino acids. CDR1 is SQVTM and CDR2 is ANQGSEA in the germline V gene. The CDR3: CSVDRKETQYF. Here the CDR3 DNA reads TGCAGCGTGGACAGGAAAGAGACCCAGTACTTC.

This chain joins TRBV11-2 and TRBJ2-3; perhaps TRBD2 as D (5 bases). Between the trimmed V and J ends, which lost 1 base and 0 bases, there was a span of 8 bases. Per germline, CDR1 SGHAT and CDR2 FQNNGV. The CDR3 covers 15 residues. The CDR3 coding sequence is TGTGCCAGCAGCTTAGTGAGCGGCAGCACAGATACGCAGTATTTT. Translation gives CASSLVSGSTDTQYF.

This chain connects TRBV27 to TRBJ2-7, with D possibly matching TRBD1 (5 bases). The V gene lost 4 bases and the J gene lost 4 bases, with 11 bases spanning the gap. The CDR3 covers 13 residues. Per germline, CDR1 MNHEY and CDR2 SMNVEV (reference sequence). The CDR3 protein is CASSSTRQYEQYF. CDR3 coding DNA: TGTGCCAGCAGTTCGACCCGACAGTACGAGCAGTACTTC.